This T cell receptor beta chain originates from a study of neurological immune-mediated disorders. CDR1 is DFQATT and CDR2 is SNEGSKA in the germline V gene (reference sequence). The CDR3 covers 15 residues. Trimming left V 4 bases short and J 2 bases short, with 17 bases between. Each CDR3 protein is one row after TCRdb ran MiXCR on the 5' RACE reads. Here the sample spans 75,000 to 80,000 distinct CDR3 sequences, about 5.2% being singletons. Sequenced sample: PBMCs. The chain employs TRBV20-1 and TRBJ2-5; tentatively, D is TRBD2 (7 bases). This TCR came from a woman aged 25 to 39 with multiple sclerosis. This CDR3 reads CSAKGGTSHQETQYF. Written as DNA, the CDR3 is TGCAGTGCTAAGGGGGGGACCTCCCATCAAGAGACCCAGTACTTC.